This T cell receptor (beta chain) was obtained from a study of blood T cell repertoires in COVID-19 (dated by TCRdb to 2020 to 2022). For context, the study as a whole: Samples from collaborators originated in the United States, Italy and Spain and spanned both the acute and convalescent phases of COVID-19. The material from the prospective study consisted of cDNA or gDNA derived from T cells, B-cell-depleted T cells, or PBMCs. The dataset comprised deeply sampled blood TCRbeta repertoires from subjects exposed to, actively infected with, or recovered from COVID-19. A freely available public database, intended as a resource for researchers studying the immune response to SARS-CoV-2, is where the repertoires were released. Samples came from the ongoing ImmuneRACE study (first 160 participants) plus 1,254 subjects from 6 global collaborators. Nearly every sample came with metadata listing a de-identified subject ID, COVID-19 status, age in years and sex. Where available, HLA class I and class II types were obtained from metadata supplied by the sample provider rather than from assay-based typing. The paper's findings and limits, for the study overall: How much clinical and demographic metadata was included differed by source and by participant, and the metadata was provided uncurated.

TCRbeta CDR3 regions were amplified from genomic DNA using the immunoSEQ Assay, a bias-controlled multiplex PCR. Processing in the source paper ran as follows. Nucleated cell counts per sample were estimated from amplification of reference gene primers within the assay. Sequence reads were collapsed and filtered to measure the absolute abundance of every unique TCRbeta CDR3 rearrangement. For each sample, productive Simpson clonality was calculated as the square root of Simpson's diversity index over productive rearrangements. In TCRdb, the immuneACCESS table is reduced to in-frame sequences with V and J assigned. These tables do not hold every clone; where another copy was compared, an unresolved V gene accounts for under half, and the others remain unexplained. For V, J and clone size, that table is used; D and trimming come from the DNA. For this sample there are approximately 170,000 clones; about four fifths appear just once. Less than 3% of the sample comes from the top ten.

With regard to this clone: Its antigen remains unidentified. It has no much larger one-base neighbor in the sample; base qualities were not kept.

At one collaborating source in Seattle, patients were enrolled during active infection and were followed longitudinally through the course of disease. Whole blood was collected in K2EDTA tubes by collaborating institutions according to the institutions' own protocols. For TCRbeta analysis, collaborators shipped samples as frozen whole blood, isolated PBMCs, or DNA extracted from either of those sample types. A distance of 13 bases separates the germline ends of V and J, which lose 4 bases and 0 bases respectively. CDR1 SGHTS and CDR2 YDEGEE are derived from the germline V gene. The CDR3 holds 15 amino acids from the cysteine to the phenylalanine. Solely the CDR3 DNA is kept, with 45 bases framed from the first base.

Here the chain combines TRBV5-8 and TRBJ1-1; the D gene is perhaps TRBD1, on 6 matching bases. This TCR came from an elderly woman with COVID-19, enrolled during active disease. Material for sequencing was peripheral blood. The CDR3 in this case is CASSGGDIMNTEAFF. The nucleotides read TGTGCCAGCAGCGGGGGGGACATCATGAACACTGAAGCTTTCTTT.